The following is a T cell receptor beta chain sequence with its context. Its cognate antigen is unknown. It was with 60 Vbeta and 13 Jbeta primers that the PCR ran. In the study's own analysis: Some 10 million shared chains were among the roughly 80 million unique TCR beta chains that a later analysis counted. Repertoires were generated with immunoSEQ multiplex PCR, while TCRdb's copy carries only in-frame clones and drops some. The DNA gave D and trimming, while V, J and clone size come from that table. The sample holds some 140,000 clones, roughly three quarters seen once. The sample comes from a study of cytomegalovirus exposure and HLA in healthy donors. General study points: Researchers reportedly found TCR beta sequences accurately predicted most subjects' HLA-A and HLA-B alleles. Trimming of TCR beta V- and J-genes showed a link, identified in a later analysis, to a missense DCLRE1C variant.

This TCR derives from a young man in good health and CMV-seronegative. The sequencing input was PBMCs.

CDR3 amino acids: CASSLVSEQFF. The CDR3, as DNA: TGTGCCAGCAGCTTAGTCTCCGAGCAGTTCTTC. The V gene is TRBV7-8, the J gene TRBJ2-1; D ambiguous. The CDR3 consists of 11 residues. The germline CDR1 and CDR2 sequences are SGHVS and FQNEAQ. Trimming pared 1 base from V and 10 bases from J, leaving 5 bases between.